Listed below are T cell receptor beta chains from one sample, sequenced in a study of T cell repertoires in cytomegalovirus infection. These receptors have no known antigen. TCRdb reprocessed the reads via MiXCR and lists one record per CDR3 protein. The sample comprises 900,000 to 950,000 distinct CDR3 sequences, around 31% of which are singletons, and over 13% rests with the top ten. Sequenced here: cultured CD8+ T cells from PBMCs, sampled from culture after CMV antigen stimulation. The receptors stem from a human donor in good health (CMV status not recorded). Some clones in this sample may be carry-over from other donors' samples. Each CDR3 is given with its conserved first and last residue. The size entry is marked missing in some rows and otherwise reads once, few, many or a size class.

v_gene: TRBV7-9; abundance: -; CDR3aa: CASSSPGPKAKNIQYF
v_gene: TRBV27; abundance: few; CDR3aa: CASSPTSGGVNTGELFF
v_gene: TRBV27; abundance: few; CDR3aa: CASMATDTQYF
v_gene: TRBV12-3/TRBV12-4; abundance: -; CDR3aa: CASSLSLGQGAPYGYTF
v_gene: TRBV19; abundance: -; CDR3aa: CASSGGGRPHGYTF
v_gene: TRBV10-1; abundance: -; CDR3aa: CASSEQQGNPYEQYF
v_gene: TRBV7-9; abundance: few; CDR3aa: CASSAGQGKAYEQYF
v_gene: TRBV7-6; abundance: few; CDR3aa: CASSGLAGALSTDTQYF
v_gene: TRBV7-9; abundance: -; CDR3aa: CASSLPPYEKLFF
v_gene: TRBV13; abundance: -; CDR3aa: CASSFIQGEQYF
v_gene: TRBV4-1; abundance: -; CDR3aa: CASSHLGQGDYGYTF
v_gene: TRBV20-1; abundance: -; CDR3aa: CSASDGGEPYNEQFF
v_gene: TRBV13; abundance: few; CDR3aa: CASSLGRQVLAKNIQYF
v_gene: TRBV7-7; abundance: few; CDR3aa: CASSLSISPGEKLFF
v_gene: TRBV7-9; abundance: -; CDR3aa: CASSSGHGGGYTF
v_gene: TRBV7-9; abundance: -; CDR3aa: CASSPPGNGGYTF
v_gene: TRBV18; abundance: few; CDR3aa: CASSHEAGGIQETQYF
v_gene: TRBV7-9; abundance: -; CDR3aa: CASTPPEGKRSYEQYF
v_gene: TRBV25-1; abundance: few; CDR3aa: CASRPGPGAEAFF
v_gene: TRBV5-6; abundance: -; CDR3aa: CASSFSQGARETQYF
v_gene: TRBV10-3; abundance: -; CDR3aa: CAIRGHTDTQYF
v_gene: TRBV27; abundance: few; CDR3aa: CASTLTAGGIVVETQYF
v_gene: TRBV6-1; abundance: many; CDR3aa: CASSEAPSTLQPQHF
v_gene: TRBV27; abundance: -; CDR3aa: CASSYLASETQYF
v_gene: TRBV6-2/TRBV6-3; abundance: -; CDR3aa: CANSYPPLAVNVPSYNEQFF
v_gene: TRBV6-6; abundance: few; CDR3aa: CASSYSGRFLTLDEQYF
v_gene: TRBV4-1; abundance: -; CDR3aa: CASSQGPQGSTEAFF
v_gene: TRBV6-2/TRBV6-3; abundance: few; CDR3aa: CASSPQGSEQFF
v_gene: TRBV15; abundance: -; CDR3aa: CATSRDGGYDVYTEAFF
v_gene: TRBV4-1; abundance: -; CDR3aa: CASSQERRRETQYF
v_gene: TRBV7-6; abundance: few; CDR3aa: CASSSAGAPNSPLHF
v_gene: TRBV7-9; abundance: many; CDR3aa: CASSNQAANYGYTF